These T cell receptor beta chains were read from a single sample in a study of blood T cell repertoires in COVID-19. Sequenced by immunoSEQ multiplex PCR; TCRdb stores in-frame clones only, minus some. The table includes roughly 150,000 clones, around 90% detected once. The sequenced sample consisted of peripheral blood. The origin of the receptors is a man in his fifties or sixties with acute or convalescent COVID-19. Each CDR3 is given with its conserved first and last residue. The D gene is left open where the match is weak. A row's size may be missing; if present it is once, few, many or a size class.

TRBV29-1,.,TRBJ1-1,.,TGCAGCGTTGCAGGTCTCGAGGGTGAAGCTTTCTTT,CSVAGLEGEAFF
TRBV4-3,TRBD1,TRBJ1-4,.,TGCGCCAGCAGCCAAGGACAGGGTTCTAATGAAAAACTGTTTTTT,CASSQGQGSNEKLFF
TRBV24-1,.,TRBJ2-5,.,TGTGCCACCAGTGATTCAACCGGGATTAGAGAGACCCAGTACTTC,CATSDSTGIRETQYF
TRBV2,.,TRBJ1-5,.,TGTGCCAGCAGTGTAGCACAAGATCAGCCCCAGCATTTT,CASSVAQDQPQHF
TRBV27,.,TRBJ2-4,.,TGTGCCAGCAGTCGTAGGGGTGCCCTTAATATTCAGTACTTC,CASSRRGALNIQYF
TRBV10-2,.,TRBJ2-7,.,TGCGCCAGCAACCCGACAGGACCCCCCTACGAGCAGTACTTC,CASNPTGPPYEQYF
TRBV11-2,.,TRBJ2-1,.,TGTGCCAGCAGCTTAGAAAGTACAAGCTCCTACAATGAGCAGTTCTTC,CASSLESTSSYNEQFF
TRBV6-5,TRBD2,TRBJ2-3,.,TGTGCCAGCAGTCTAGCGGGGGGGCCAGATACGCAGTATTTT,CASSLAGGPDTQYF
TRBV7-8,TRBD2,TRBJ2-1,.,TGTGCCAGCAGCGCGGGGACTAGCGGGGGGGCAAGAGGGGAGCAGTTCTTC,CASSAGTSGGARGEQFF
TRBV30,.,TRBJ1-6,.,TGTGCCTGGAGACAGGGAGGGAATTCACCCCTCCACTTT,CAWRQGGNSPLHF
TRBV5-1,TRBD1,TRBJ1-3,.,TGCGCCAGCAGTACCGGGACAGCTGGAAACACCATATATTTT,CASSTGTAGNTIYF
TRBV6-2/TRBV6-3,TRBD1,TRBJ1-5,.,TGTGCCAGCAGTTATTACAGGGGAAGGGATCAGCCCCAGCATTTT,CASSYYRGRDQPQHF
TRBV11-3,.,TRBJ2-7,.,TGTGCCAGCATCCGGGGACACAACTCCTACGAGCAGTACTTC,CASIRGHNSYEQYF
TRBV21-1,.,TRBJ1-6,once,TGTGCCAGCAGGACTCTTAGAGGACAGGGGAGGTTATTCTATTCACCCCTCCACTTT,CASRTLRGQGRLFYSPLHF
TRBV5-1,TRBD1,TRBJ1-2,.,TGCGCCAGCAGCTTCCCCGACAGGGTCAGTGAGTCGTGCACCTTC,CASSFPDRVSESCTF
TRBV12-5,.,TRBJ2-3,.,TGTGCTAGTGGTTCGTACAGGGCTGGTACGCAGTATTTT,CASGSYRAGTQYF
TRBV27,.,TRBJ2-2,.,TGTGCCAGCAGAAGTCGGTCGAGAAACACCGGGGAGCTGTTTTTT,CASRSRSRNTGELFF
TRBV30,TRBD1,TRBJ2-2,.,TGTGCCTGGCGCTACCGGGACAGGGATTCCGGGGAGCTGTTTTTT,CAWRYRDRDSGELFF
TRBV12-3/TRBV12-4,.,TRBJ2-1,.,TGTGCCAGCAGTTTTACGGTATACAATGAGCAGTTCTTC,CASSFTVYNEQFF
TRBV3-1/TRBV3-2,TRBD1,TRBJ1-4,once,TGTGCCAGCAGCCGTCGGACAGGGACACTGTTTTTT,CASSRRTGTLFF
TRBV6-5,TRBD1,TRBJ1-2,.,TGTGCCAGCAGTCAACAGGGGGCTTTTGGCTACACCTTC,CASSQQGAFGYTF
TRBV6-1,TRBD1,TRBJ1-5,.,TGTGCCAGCAGTGCCCGGGGACAGGGGCGAAGGTATAGCAATCAGCCCCAGCATTTT,CASSARGQGRRYSNQPQHF
TRBV30,.,TRBJ1-1,.,TGTGCCTGGAGTCGGGGGGTAGGGACTGAAGCTTTCTTT,CAWSRGVGTEAFF
TRBV5-6,.,TRBJ1-4,.,TGTGCCAGCAGATTGAAAGGGGGTTCTGGGGAAAAACTGTTTTTT,CASRLKGGSGEKLFF
TRBV4-3,.,TRBJ1-2,once,TGCGCCAGCAGCCAAGGTGCGCAGGGTAACTATGGCTACACCTTC,CASSQGAQGNYGYTF
TRBV24-1,.,TRBJ1-2,.,TGTGCCACCACCCTCCTCCTTCCTAACTATGGCTACACCTTC,CATTLLLPNYGYTF